This TCR beta chain is from a study of cytomegalovirus exposure and HLA in healthy donors. About the research overall: Of all 400 or so donors who were genotyped, about 80% belonged to the Caucasian-associated ancestry cluster.

The CDR3 is 16 amino acids. Per germline, CDR1 LNHDA and CDR2 SQIVND (reference sequence). After removal of 5 bases from V and 0 bases from J, the junction contained 7 bases not matched to a gene. The primer mix had 60 Vbeta and 13 Jbeta primers. This table comes from immunoSEQ multiplex PCR, and its TCRdb copy is limited to in-frame clones, with some not included. The sample contains about 150,000 clones, over 70% of which appear only once. Donors sampled were nominally healthy, though unrecorded immune exposures were likely. The sample consisted of PBMCs. The rearrangement joins TRBV19 to TRBJ1-5; 7 bases are a match to TRBD1. The receptor comes from a woman aged 40 to 50 in good health and CMV-seronegative. The CDR3, as DNA: TGTGCCAGTAGTCTCGGGACAGCCTATAGCAATCAGCCCCAGCATTTT. Encoded protein: CASSLGTAYSNQPQHF. Based on the CDR3 plus reference TRBV19 and TRBJ1-5, the full variable domain is DGGITQSPKYLFRKEGQNVTLSCEQNLNHDAMYWYRQDPGQGLRLIYYSQIVNDFQKGDIAEGYSVSREKKESFPLTVTSAQKNPTAFYLCASSLGTAYSNQPQHFGDGTRLSIL.